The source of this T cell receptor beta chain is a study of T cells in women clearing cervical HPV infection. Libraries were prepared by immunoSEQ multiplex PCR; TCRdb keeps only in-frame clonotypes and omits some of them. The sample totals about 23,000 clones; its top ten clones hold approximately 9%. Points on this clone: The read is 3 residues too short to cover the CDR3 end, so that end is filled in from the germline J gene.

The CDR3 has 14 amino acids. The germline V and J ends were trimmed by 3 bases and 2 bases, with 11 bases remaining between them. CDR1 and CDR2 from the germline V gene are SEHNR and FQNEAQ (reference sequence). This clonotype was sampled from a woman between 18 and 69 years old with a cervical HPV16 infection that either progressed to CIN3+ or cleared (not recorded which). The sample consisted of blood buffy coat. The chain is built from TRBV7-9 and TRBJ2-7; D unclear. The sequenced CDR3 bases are TGTGCCAGCAGCTTTTTCCCAGAAGCCTACGAG. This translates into CASSFFPEAYE. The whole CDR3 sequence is CASSFFPEAYEQYF.